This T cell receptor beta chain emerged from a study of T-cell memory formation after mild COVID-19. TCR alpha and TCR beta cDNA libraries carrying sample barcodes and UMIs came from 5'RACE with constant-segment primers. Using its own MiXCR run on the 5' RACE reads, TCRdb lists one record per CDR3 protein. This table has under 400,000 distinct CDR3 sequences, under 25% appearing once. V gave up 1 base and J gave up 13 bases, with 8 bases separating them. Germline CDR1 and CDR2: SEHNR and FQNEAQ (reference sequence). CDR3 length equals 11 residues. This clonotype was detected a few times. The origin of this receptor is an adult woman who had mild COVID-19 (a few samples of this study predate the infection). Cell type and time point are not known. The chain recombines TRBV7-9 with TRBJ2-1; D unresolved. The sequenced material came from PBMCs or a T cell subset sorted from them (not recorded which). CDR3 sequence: CASSLVQFQFF. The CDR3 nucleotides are TGTGCCAGCAGCTTAGTGCAGTTCCAGTTCTTC.